The 27 T cell receptor beta chains presented below share a single source sample, sequenced in a study of blood T cell repertoires in COVID-19. The method was immunoSEQ multiplex PCR; TCRdb's version includes in-frame clones alone and lacks a portion of them. The sample lists approximately 290,000 clones; approximately 86% were seen once. Sequenced material: peripheral blood. Receptor source: a human donor with COVID-19, enrolled during active disease. The donor label of this sample is uncertain.

The chain is built from TRBV3-1 (or the pseudogene TRBV3-2) and TRBJ2-1; D is perhaps TRBD2 (6 bases). Looked up from germline, CDR1 is LGHDT and CDR2 is YNNKEL (reference sequence). The ends were cut back, 4 bases at V and 7 bases at J, with 14 bases in the middle. The CDR3 spans 14 residues. Here the CDR3 DNA reads TGTGCCAGCAGCCCTCGGACTATTGCGAATGAGCAGTTCTTC. As protein: CASSPRTIANEQFF.

The chain is built from TRBV9 and TRBJ1-2; D not resolved. The CDR3 length is 14 residues. V dropped 0 bases and J dropped 1 base, with 7 bases sitting between them. CDR1 and CDR2 (germline): SGDLS, YYNGEE. CDR3 residues: CASSVVANNYGYTF. The CDR3 DNA follows: TGTGCCAGCAGCGTAGTAGCCAATAACTATGGCTACACCTTC.

This clone was counted only a few times. This rearrangement joins TRBV5-6 to TRBJ2-5; TRBD1 aligns across 9 bases. Losses at the gene ends were 4 bases for V and 3 bases for J; bases not matched to a gene: 7. CDR1 and CDR2 from the germline V gene are SGHDT and YYEEEE. The CDR3 consists of 15 residues. CDR3 sequence: CASSSPGQGKETQYF. The CDR3 DNA reads as TGTGCCAGCAGCAGCCCGGGACAGGGTAAAGAGACCCAGTACTTC. The complete variable domain, with remaining parts taken from reference TRBV5-6 and TRBJ2-5, reads DAGVTQSPTHLIKTRGQQVTLRCSPKSGHDTVSWYQQALGQGPQFIFQYYEEEERQRGNFPDRFSGHQFPNYSSELNVNALLLGDSALYLCASSSPGQGKETQYFGPGTRLLVL.

A single count supports this clone. The rearrangement links TRBV6-2 or TRBV6-3 to TRBJ2-3; D is unclear. V lost 5 bases and J lost 6, with 6 bases in between. The CDR3 covers 11 residues. Germline V lookup: CDR1 MNHEY, CDR2 SVGEGT. The CDR3 here is CASSAADTQYF. CDR3 bases: TGTGCCAGCAGTGCGGCGGATACGCAGTATTTT.

This clone was counted a single time. The chain is built from TRBV5-4 and TRBJ2-5, with no clear D. Trimming took off 2 bases at V and 0 bases at J, with 5 bases between the two ends. The CDR3 consists of 13 residues. Germline loops: CDR1 SGHNT, CDR2 YYREEE (reference sequence). Here the CDR3 reads CASSLTDQETQYF. The CDR3 nucleotides read TGTGCCAGCAGCTTAACGGACCAAGAGACCCAGTACTTC.

The CDR3 sequence: CASSLSDYGYTF. Written as DNA, the CDR3 is TGTGCCAGCAGCCTCTCCGACTATGGCTACACCTTC. The chain has TRBV3-1 (or the pseudogene TRBV3-2) and TRBJ1-2; no clear D. Trimming removed 4 bases from V and 3 bases from J, with 6 bases in between. The CDR3 spans 12 residues. Germline V gene lookup returns CDR1 LGHDT and CDR2 YNNKEL (reference sequence).

There are a few counts of this clone. In DNA form, the CDR3 reads TGTGCCATCAGCCCTCGCGGAGCCGCGAACACCGGGGAGCTGTTTTTT. It encodes CAISPRGAANTGELFF. The rearrangement uses TRBV10-3 and TRBJ2-2; D unresolved. CDR1 and CDR2 (germline): ENHRY, SYGVKD. V was shortened by 6 bases and J by 0 bases, with 14 bases between the two germline ends. The length of the CDR3 is 16 residues.

The J gene is TRBJ2-2, the V gene TRBV15; 10 bases line up with TRBD2. Germline V lookup: CDR1 LNHNV, CDR2 YYDKDF (reference sequence). Trimming removed 3 bases from V and 7 bases from J; junction bases left unmatched: 5. The CDR3 runs to 15 residues. CDR3 in amino acids: CATSRVASGSGELFF. The DNA of the CDR3 is TGTGCCACCAGCAGGGTGGCTAGCGGGAGCGGGGAGCTGTTTTTT. The full variable domain, completed using reference TRBV15 and TRBJ2-2, is DAMVIQNPRYQVTQFGKPVTLSCSQTLNHNVMYWYQQKSSQAPKLLFHYYDKDFNNEADTPDNFQSRRPNTSFCFLDIRSPGLGDTAMYLCATSRVASGSGELFFGEGSRLTVL.

The J gene is TRBJ1-2, the V gene TRBV29-1; 7 bases are shared with TRBD1. Per germline, CDR1 SQVTM and CDR2 ANQGSEA. V shed 6 bases, J shed 8 bases, and the junction held 9 bases outside the gene matches. This CDR3 spans 12 amino acids. For the CDR3, the DNA is TGCAGCGTCCGGACAGGACCTCTAGGCTACACCTTC. Its translation is CSVRTGPLGYTF.

The CDR3: CASSLFQGTNEKLFF. CDR3 coding DNA: TGTGCCAGCAGCTTGTTCCAGGGAACTAATGAAAAACTGTTTTTT. The chain combines TRBV5-6 with TRBJ1-4, with D tentatively TRBD1 (5 bases). Germline lookup yields CDR1 SGHDT and CDR2 YYEEEE. CDR3 length: 15 residues. V gave up 1 base and J gave up 1 base, with 8 bases separating them.

The chain couples TRBV5-1 to TRBJ1-5, with 7 bases that match TRBD1. From germline, CDR1 is SGHRS and CDR2 YFSETQ. The CDR3 extends over 15 amino acids. V lost 4 bases to trimming and J lost 2 bases; unmatched junction nucleotides: 6. The CDR3 region is CASSVGGGGNQPQHF. Here the CDR3 DNA reads TGCGCCAGCAGCGTAGGGGGCGGGGGCAATCAGCCCCAGCATTTT.

The chain couples TRBV21-1 to TRBJ2-1; no check of the table's D call, TRBD1, against the DNA was made. TRBV21-1 is a pseudogene segment. The CDR3 is 14 amino acids. CDR3 coding DNA: TGTAGTTTGTCAAATCAGGGGGCCGGCGGGAACGGGTTCTTC. Amino acids: CSLSNQGAGGNGFF.

The chain links TRBV7-6 to TRBJ1-1; D is perhaps TRBD1 (5 bases). Deletions cut 1 base from V and 0 bases from J, with 9 bases between. This CDR3 spans 15 amino acids. CDR1 and CDR2 (germline): SGHVS, FNYEAQ. The CDR3 DNA follows: TGTGCCAGCAGCTTAGGGACGGGGGTGAACACTGAAGCTTTCTTT. Protein: CASSLGTGVNTEAFF.

The sample holds one count of this clone. The V gene is TRBV5-4, the J gene TRBJ2-7; the match to TRBD1 covers 11 bases. With V trimmed by 5 bases and J by 4 bases, 8 bases remained unmatched. CDR1 and CDR2 (germline): SGHNT, YYREEE (reference sequence). The CDR3 extends over 15 amino acids. CDR3 protein: CASRPRTGGPYEQYF. The CDR3 nucleotides are TGTGCCAGCAGACCCCGGACAGGGGGCCCGTACGAGCAGTACTTC.

The chain combines TRBV9 with TRBJ1-5; tentatively, D is TRBD1 (5 bases). There are 14 residues in the CDR3. The germline gives CDR1 SGDLS, CDR2 YYNGEE. V was trimmed by 4 bases and J by 7 bases, leaving 15 bases between them. The CDR3 spells CASSKGVLGQPQHF. For the CDR3, the DNA is TGTGCCAGCAGCAAAGGGGTCTTGGGCCAGCCCCAGCATTTT.

This CDR3 is CASSPGGPMANEKLFF. In nucleotides, the CDR3 is TGTGCCAGCAGCCCCGGCGGCCCGATGGCTAATGAAAAACTGTTTTTT. The rearrangement uses TRBV13 and TRBJ1-4; D gene uncertain. This CDR3 contains 16 residues. Trimming cost V 5 bases and J 3 bases, with 16 bases left between them. Per the germline V gene, CDR1 is PRHDT and CDR2 is FYEKMQ (reference sequence). Full variable domain (remainder filled in from reference TRBV13 and TRBJ1-4): AAGVIQSPRHLIKEKRETATLKCYPIPRHDTVYWYQQGPGQDPQFLISFYEKMQSDKGSIPDRFSAQQFSDYHSELNMSSLELGDSALYFCASSPGGPMANEKLFFGSGTQLSVL.

The gene calls are TRBV7-8 and TRBJ2-3, with 9 bases identical to TRBD2. The CDR3 loop spans 17 amino acids. The V gene's germline CDR1 is SGHVS and CDR2 FQNEAQ. V lost 5 bases to trimming and J lost 0 bases; unmatched junction nucleotides: 9. In DNA, the CDR3 is TGTGCCAGCAGCGCGAGAAGACTAGCGGCTAGCACAGATACGCAGTATTTT. It codes for CASSARRLAASTDTQYF.

This chain joins TRBV6-6 and TRBJ2-6, with a tentative D call TRBD2 (7 bases). Deletions cut 5 bases from V and 0 bases from J, with 17 bases between. CDR1 and CDR2 from the germline V gene are MNHNY and SVGAGI (reference sequence). The CDR3 runs to 18 residues. The DNA for the CDR3 is TGTGCCAGCAGTCTGACGTGGGGGGGCAACTCTGGGGCCAACGTCCTGACTTTC. Protein: CASSLTWGGNSGANVLTF.

The V and J genes are TRBV5-5 and TRBJ1-1; 10 positions match TRBD1. This CDR3 has 15 amino acids. The J segment lost 8 bases and the V segment lost 3 bases, leaving 10 bases of the junction unmatched. The germline V gene encodes CDR1 SGHKS and CDR2 YYEKEE (reference sequence). CDR3 coding DNA: TGTGCCAGCAGCTGGTCCGGGACAGGGGCTAGGGAAGCTTTCTTT. As protein: CASSWSGTGAREAFF.

The chain carries TRBV5-4 and TRBJ1-1; no clear D gene. Germline V gene data show CDR1 as SGHNT and CDR2 as YYREEE (reference sequence). This CDR3 is 13 amino acids long. The germline V and J ends were trimmed by 3 bases and 1 base, with 7 bases remaining between them. In nucleotides, the CDR3 is TGTGCCAGCAGCTCCCATCCGAACACTGAAGCTTTCTTT. Residues: CASSSHPNTEAFF.

The chain has TRBV7-8 and TRBJ2-7; TRBD2 is a possible D gene (6 bases). The V gene lost 5 bases and the J gene lost 4 bases, with 15 bases spanning the gap. CDR1 is SGHVS, CDR2 FQNEAQ, per germline. This CDR3 region has 14 residues. In DNA form, the CDR3 reads TGTGCCAGCAGCCAACAACAAGGGACTTACGAGCAGTACTTC. As protein: CASSQQQGTYEQYF.

The rearrangement links TRBV6-2 or TRBV6-3 to TRBJ2-2; a possible D gene is TRBD1 (7 bases). This CDR3 has 14 amino acids. Germline V gene data show CDR1 as MNHEY and CDR2 as SVGEGT. V lost 6 bases and J 4 bases, leaving 12 bases between the germline ends. The CDR3 loop is CASSRQGGTGELFF. The CDR3 DNA is TGTGCCAGCAGCCGACAGGGAGGCACCGGGGAGCTGTTTTTT.

This clone appeared a single time. The V and J genes are TRBV19 and TRBJ1-1; maybe TRBD1 (5 bases). The ends were cut back, 4 bases at V and 5 bases at J, with 17 bases in the middle. CDR3 length: 15 residues. Germline loops: CDR1 LNHDA, CDR2 SQIVND (reference sequence). For the CDR3, the DNA is TGTGCCAGTAGTACCCCTGGGCGGGGGGGAACTGAAGCTTTCTTT. Its translation is CASSTPGRGGTEAFF.

The V gene is TRBV29-1, the J gene TRBJ2-1, with TRBD1 as a possible D gene (6 bases). CDR3 length: 14 residues. Germline lookup yields CDR1 SQVTM and CDR2 ANQGSEA. V lost 4 bases, J lost 0 bases, and 10 bases lay in between. The DNA for the CDR3 is TGCAGCGTTGGAAAAGGGGGCTCCTACAATGAGCAGTTCTTC. Protein sequence: CSVGKGGSYNEQFF.

This clone was picked up a small number of times. The chain has TRBV13 and TRBJ1-4, with 8 positions matching TRBD1. This CDR3 spans 15 amino acids. Germline CDR1 PRHDT, CDR2 FYEKMQ (reference sequence). V trimming: 5 bases; J trimming: 7 bases; junction bases outside the gene matches: 9. As DNA, the CDR3 is TGTGCCAGCAGCCCCAGGGTAGGACAGGGTGAAAAACTGTTTTTT. Amino acids: CASSPRVGQGEKLFF. The whole variable domain, remainder taken from reference TRBV13 and TRBJ1-4, is AAGVIQSPRHLIKEKRETATLKCYPIPRHDTVYWYQQGPGQDPQFLISFYEKMQSDKGSIPDRFSAQQFSDYHSELNMSSLELGDSALYFCASSPRVGQGEKLFFGSGTQLSVL.

Note on this clone: The same CDR3 can be traced to other DNA sequences in this sample. The CDR3 reads CASSPDSATNEKLFF. In nucleotides, the CDR3 is TGTGCCAGCAGCCCGGACAGTGCAACTAATGAAAAACTGTTTTTT. The chain links TRBV5-4 to TRBJ1-4, with D possibly TRBD1 on 6 matching bases. The ends were cut back, 4 bases at V and 0 bases at J, with 10 bases in the middle. From germline, CDR1 is SGHNT and CDR2 YYREEE (reference sequence). The CDR3 is 15 residues long.

V gene TRBV23-1 combines with J gene TRBJ1-5; the match to TRBD1 covers 7 bases. Being an ORF, TRBV23-1 has a function that is uncertain. The junction had 9 bases not matched to a gene; V was cut back by 1 base and J by 0 bases. This CDR3 region has 18 residues. DNA of the CDR3: TGCGCCAGCAGTCAATATCAGGGGGAAGGATGTAGCAATCAGCCCCAGCATTTT. It is translated as CASSQYQGEGCSNQPQHF.